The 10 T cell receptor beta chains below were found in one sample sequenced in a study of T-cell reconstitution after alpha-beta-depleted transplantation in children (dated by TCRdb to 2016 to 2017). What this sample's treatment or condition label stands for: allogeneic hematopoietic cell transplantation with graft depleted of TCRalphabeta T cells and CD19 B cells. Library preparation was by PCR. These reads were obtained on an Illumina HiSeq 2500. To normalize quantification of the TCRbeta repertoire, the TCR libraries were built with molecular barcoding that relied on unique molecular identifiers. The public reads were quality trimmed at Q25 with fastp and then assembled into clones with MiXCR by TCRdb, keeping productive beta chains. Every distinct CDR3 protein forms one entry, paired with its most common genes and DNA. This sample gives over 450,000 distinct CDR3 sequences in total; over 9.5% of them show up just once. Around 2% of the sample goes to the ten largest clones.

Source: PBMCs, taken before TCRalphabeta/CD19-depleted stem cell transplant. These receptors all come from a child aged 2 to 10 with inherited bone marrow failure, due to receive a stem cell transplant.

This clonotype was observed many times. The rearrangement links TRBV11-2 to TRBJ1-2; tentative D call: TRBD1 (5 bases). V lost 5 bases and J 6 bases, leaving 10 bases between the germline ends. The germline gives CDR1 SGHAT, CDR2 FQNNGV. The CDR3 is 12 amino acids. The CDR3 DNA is TGTGCCAGCAGCCAGGAAGGGGATGGCTACACCTTC. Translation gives CASSQEGDGYTF. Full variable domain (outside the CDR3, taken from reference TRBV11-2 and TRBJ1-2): EAGVAQSPRYKIIEKRQSVAFWCNPISGHATLYWYQQILGQGPKLLIQFQNNGVVDDSQLPKDRFSAERLKGVDSTLKIQPAKLEDSAVYLCASSQEGDGYTFGSGTRLTVV.

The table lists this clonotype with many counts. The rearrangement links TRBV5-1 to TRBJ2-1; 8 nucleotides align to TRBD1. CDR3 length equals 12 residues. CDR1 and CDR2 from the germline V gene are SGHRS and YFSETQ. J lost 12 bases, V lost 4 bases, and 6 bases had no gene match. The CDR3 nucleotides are TGCGCCAGCAGCCCGGACAGGGTTCGGCAGTTCTTC. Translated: CASSPDRVRQFF.

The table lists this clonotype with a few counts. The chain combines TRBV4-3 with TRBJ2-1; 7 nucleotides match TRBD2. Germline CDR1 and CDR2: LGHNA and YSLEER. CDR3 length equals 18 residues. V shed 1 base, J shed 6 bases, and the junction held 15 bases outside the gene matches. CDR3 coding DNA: TGCGCCAGCAGCCAAGCCTACTTAGGGGCGGGGGAGCCCAATGAGCAGTTCTTC. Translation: CASSQAYLGAGEPNEQFF.

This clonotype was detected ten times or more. The CDR3, as DNA: TGTGCCATCAGAAACACATGGACCGGGGAGCTGTTTTTT. It translates to CAIRNTWTGELFF. This rearrangement joins TRBV10-3 to TRBJ2-2; no definite D call. CDR3 length: 13 amino acids. The germline V gene encodes CDR1 ENHRY and CDR2 SYGVKD. V was pared by 6 bases and J by 5 bases, with 10 bases between.

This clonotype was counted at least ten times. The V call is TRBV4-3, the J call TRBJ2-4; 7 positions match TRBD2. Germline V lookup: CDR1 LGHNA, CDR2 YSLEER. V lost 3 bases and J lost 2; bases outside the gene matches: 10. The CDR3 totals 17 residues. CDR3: CASSHPAGVGSKNIQYF. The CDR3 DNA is TGCGCCAGCAGCCATCCCGCGGGAGTTGGCTCCAAAAACATTCAGTACTTC.

The CDR3 region has the DNA TGTGCCAGCAGCAATCGGGACCAACTACCCAGCTCTGGGGCCAACGTCCTGACTTTC. This codes for CASSNRDQLPSSGANVLTF. V and J are TRBV21-1 and TRBJ2-6; the D call of TRBD1 is as the table states it, not checked on the DNA. TRBV21-1 is a documented pseudogene. The CDR3 spans 19 residues.

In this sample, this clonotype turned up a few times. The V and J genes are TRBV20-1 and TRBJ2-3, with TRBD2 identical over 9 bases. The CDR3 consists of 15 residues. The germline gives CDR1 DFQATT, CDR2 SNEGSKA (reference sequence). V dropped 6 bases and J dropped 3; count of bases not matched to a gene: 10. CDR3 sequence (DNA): TGCAGTGCCTATCGGGGGACTAGCAGAACAGATACGCAGTATTTT. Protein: CSAYRGTSRTDTQYF.

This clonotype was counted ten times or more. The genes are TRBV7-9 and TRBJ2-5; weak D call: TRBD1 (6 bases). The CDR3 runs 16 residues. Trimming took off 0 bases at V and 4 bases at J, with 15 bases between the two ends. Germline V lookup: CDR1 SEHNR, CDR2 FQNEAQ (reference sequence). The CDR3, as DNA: TGTGCCAGCAGCTTAGCCAGAAACCTCAGGGGAGAGACCCAGTACTTC. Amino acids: CASSLARNLRGETQYF.

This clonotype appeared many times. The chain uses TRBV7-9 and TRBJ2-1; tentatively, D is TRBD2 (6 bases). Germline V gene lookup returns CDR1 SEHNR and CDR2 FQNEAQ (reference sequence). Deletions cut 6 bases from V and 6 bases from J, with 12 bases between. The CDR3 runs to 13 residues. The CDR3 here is CASRDGTVNEQFF. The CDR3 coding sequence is TGTGCCAGCAGGGACGGGACTGTCAATGAGCAGTTCTTC.

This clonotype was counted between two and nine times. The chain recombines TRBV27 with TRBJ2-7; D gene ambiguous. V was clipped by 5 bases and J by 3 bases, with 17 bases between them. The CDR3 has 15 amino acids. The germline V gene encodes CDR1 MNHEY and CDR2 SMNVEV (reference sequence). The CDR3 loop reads CASSPTGPIFYEQYF. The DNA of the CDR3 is TGTGCCAGCAGTCCTACCGGACCGATTTTCTACGAGCAGTACTTC.